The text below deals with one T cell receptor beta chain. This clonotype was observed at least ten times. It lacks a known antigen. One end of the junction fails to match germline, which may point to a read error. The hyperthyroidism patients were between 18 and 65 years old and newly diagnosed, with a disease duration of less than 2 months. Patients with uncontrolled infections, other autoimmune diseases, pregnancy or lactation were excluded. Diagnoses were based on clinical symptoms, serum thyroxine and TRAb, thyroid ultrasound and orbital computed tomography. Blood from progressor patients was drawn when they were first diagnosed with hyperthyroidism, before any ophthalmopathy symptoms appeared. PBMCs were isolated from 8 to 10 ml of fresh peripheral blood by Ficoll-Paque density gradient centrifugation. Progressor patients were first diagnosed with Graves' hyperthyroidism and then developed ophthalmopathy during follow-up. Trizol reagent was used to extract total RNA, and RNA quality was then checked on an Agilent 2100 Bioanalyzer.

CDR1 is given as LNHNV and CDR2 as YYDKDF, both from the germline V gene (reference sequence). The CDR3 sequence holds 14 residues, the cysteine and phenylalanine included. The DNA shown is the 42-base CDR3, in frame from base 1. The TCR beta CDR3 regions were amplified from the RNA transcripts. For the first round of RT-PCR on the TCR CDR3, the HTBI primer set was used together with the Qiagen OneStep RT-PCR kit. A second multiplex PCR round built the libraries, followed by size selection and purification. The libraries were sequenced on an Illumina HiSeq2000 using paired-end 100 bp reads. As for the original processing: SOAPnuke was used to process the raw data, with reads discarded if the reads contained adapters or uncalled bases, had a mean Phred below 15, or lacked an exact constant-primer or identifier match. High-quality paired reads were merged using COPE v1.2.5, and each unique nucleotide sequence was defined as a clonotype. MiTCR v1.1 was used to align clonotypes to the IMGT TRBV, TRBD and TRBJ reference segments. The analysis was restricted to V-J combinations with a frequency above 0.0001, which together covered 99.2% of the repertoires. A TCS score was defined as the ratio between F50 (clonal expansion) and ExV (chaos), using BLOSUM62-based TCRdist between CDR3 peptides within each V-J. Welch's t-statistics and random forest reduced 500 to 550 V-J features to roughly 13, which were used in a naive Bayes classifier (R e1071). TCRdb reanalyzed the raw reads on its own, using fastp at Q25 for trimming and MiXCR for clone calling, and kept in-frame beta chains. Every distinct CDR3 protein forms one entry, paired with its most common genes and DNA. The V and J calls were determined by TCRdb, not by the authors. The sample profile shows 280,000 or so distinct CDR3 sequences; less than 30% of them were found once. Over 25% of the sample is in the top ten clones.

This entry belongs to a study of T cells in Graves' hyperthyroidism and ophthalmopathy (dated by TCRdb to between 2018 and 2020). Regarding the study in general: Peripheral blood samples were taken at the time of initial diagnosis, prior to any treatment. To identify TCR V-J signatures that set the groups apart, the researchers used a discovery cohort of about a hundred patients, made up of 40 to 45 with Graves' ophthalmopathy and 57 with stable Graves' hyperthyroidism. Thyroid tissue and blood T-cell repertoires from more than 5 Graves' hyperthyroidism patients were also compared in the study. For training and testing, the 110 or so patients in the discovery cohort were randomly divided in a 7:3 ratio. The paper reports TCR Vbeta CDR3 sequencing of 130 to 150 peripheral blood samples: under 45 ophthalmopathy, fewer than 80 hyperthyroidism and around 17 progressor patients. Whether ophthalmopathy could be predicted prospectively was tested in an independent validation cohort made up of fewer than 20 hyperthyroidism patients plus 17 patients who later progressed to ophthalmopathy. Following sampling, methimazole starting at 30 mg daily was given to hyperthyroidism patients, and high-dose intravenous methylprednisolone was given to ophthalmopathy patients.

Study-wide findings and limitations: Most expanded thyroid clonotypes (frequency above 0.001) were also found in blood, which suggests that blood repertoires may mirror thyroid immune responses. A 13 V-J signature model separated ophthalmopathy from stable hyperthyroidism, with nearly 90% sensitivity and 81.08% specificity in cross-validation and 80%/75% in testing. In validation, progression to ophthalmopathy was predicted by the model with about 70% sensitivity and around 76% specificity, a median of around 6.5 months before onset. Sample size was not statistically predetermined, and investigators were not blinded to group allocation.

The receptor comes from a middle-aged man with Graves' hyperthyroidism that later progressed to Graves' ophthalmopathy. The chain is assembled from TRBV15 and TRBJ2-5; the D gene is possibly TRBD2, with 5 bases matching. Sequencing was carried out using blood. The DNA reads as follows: TGTGCCGCCAGCAGAGCCCAGAGGGTGGAGACCCAGTACTTC. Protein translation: CAASRAQRVETQYF.